Shown below are 31 T cell receptor beta chains from a single sample sequenced in a study of OX40 agonist ivuxolimab in advanced cancers. Some clones are missing from TCRdb's copy, which holds only in-frame ones; the method was immunoSEQ multiplex PCR. This sample has about 69,000 clones; under 90% occur once, and the top ten carry roughly 6.1%. The material sequenced was CD4+ or CD8+ T cells sorted from blood, taken in a trial of the OX40 agonist ivuxolimab. The source is an adult with an advanced solid tumor such as melanoma, head and neck, liver or kidney cancer.

The V gene is TRBV5-1, the J gene TRBJ2-2, with 8 bases identical to TRBD1. Trimming at V came to 4 bases and at J to 1 base, leaving 0 bases not matched to a gene. Germline lookup yields CDR1 SGHRS and CDR2 YFSETQ. This CDR3 is built from 14 residues. CDR3 DNA: TGCGCCAGCAGCGGGACAGGGAACACCGGGGAGCTGTTTTTT. Protein product: CASSGTGNTGELFF.

The CDR3 DNA sequence: TGTGCCAGCAGCTCCGGACAGGGAAACTATGGCTACACCTTC. This gives the protein CASSSGQGNYGYTF. The genes are TRBV7-9 and TRBJ1-2; TRBD1 aligns across 8 bases. The CDR3 length is 14 residues. V gave up 4 bases and J gave up 2 bases; unmatched junction bases: 3. Per the germline V gene, CDR1 is SEHNR and CDR2 is FQNEAQ (reference sequence).

This clone was counted between two and nine times. The chain joins TRBV28 to TRBJ1-2, with 9 nucleotides matching TRBD1. The germline CDR1 and CDR2 sequences are MDHEN and SYDVKM. The CDR3 is 15 amino acids. V was clipped by 5 bases and J by 6 bases; unmatched bases: 10. CDR3 sequence reads: CASSPFHRGQDGYTF. Here the CDR3 DNA reads TGTGCCAGCAGTCCCTTTCACAGGGGGCAGGATGGCTACACCTTC.

The rearrangement joins TRBV5-5 to TRBJ1-5; no clear D. V was cut by 2 bases and J by 5 bases, with 8 bases left in between. Germline lookup yields CDR1 SGHKS and CDR2 YYEKEE (reference sequence). This CDR3 region has 13 residues. DNA of the CDR3: TGTGCCAGCAGCTTTACTATCTATCAGCCCCAGCATTTT. It encodes CASSFTIYQPQHF.

The J gene is TRBJ2-5, the V gene TRBV28, with TRBD1 as a possible D gene (6 bases). The J call is in doubt because the DNA end fits TRBJ2-7 better. The germline V gene encodes CDR1 MDHEN and CDR2 SYDVKM. CDR3 length equals 13 residues. CDR3 coding DNA: TGTGCCAGCAGACAGGGAAACTCCTACGAGCAGTACTTC. Its translation is CASRQGNSYEQYF.

This clone came up once. The V call is TRBV10-3, the J call TRBJ2-7; D remains ambiguous. The CDR3 has 13 residues. The V and J ends lost 10 bases and 2 bases respectively, with 15 bases between them. CDR1 ENHRY and CDR2 SYGVKD come from the germline V gene. The CDR3 reads CATLGRTTYEQYF. CDR3 bases: TGTGCCACTCTAGGCAGGACCACCTACGAGCAGTACTTC.

This chain uses TRBV7-2 with TRBJ2-2; D is ambiguous. The V gene's germline CDR1 is SGHTA and CDR2 FQGNSA. The CDR3 spans 17 residues. Trimming cost V 2 bases and J 6 bases, with 19 bases left between them. The CDR3 sequence: CASSLPTSFSSAGELFF. The CDR3 nucleotides are TGTGCCAGCAGCTTACCTACCTCATTCTCTTCCGCCGGGGAGCTGTTTTTT.

The table lists this clone with a few counts. This rearrangement joins TRBV20-1 to TRBJ2-7; D is ambiguous. The CDR3 runs 11 residues. Germline V gives CDR1 DFQATT, CDR2 SNEGSKA (reference sequence). The germline V and J ends were trimmed by 5 bases and 4 bases, with 9 bases remaining between them. The CDR3 nucleotides read TGCAGTGCTGCTACAGAGTACGAGCAGTACTTC. Its protein is CSAATEYEQYF.

The chain carries TRBV29-1 and TRBJ2-5, with D unclear. The CDR3 is 12 residues long. Trimming shortened V by 7 bases and J by 5 bases, and 14 bases separated the two germline ends. From germline, CDR1 is SQVTM and CDR2 ANQGSEA. CDR3 bases: TGCAGCGCCAGCCAGACCCGGGAGACCCAGTACTTC. It codes for CSASQTRETQYF.

This chain's CDR3 is CASPTRTTPRTQPQHF. CDR3 sequence (DNA): TGTGCCAGCCCTACTCGGACGACCCCCAGAACTCAGCCCCAGCATTTT. The genes are TRBV6-4 and TRBJ1-5; D gene ambiguous. V dropped 8 bases and J dropped 6 bases, with 23 bases sitting between them. The germline V gene encodes CDR1 MRHNA and CDR2 SNTAGT. This CDR3 comprises 16 residues.

The chain is built from TRBV6-6 and TRBJ1-2, with D unclear. V lost 8 bases to trimming and J lost 3 bases, with 19 bases between them. The V gene's germline CDR1 is MNHNY and CDR2 SVGAGI (reference sequence). There are 15 residues in the CDR3. CDR3 DNA sequence: TGTGCCAGCCGTCAAAGTATGCCGGAGGACTATGGCTACACCTTC. It specifies CASRQSMPEDYGYTF.

This sequence joins TRBV7-2 and TRBJ1-2; D remains unclear. Trimming pared 4 bases from V and 4 bases from J, leaving 13 bases between. Germline loops: CDR1 SGHTA, CDR2 FQGNSA. This CDR3 contains 14 residues. Here the CDR3 DNA reads TGTGCCAGCAGCTATGGGGAGGGCGGCTATGGCTACACCTTC. This codes for CASSYGEGGYGYTF.

This clone was observed a single time. This chain uses TRBV6-5 with TRBJ2-5, with D tentatively TRBD1 or TRBD2 (5 bases each). CDR1 and CDR2 from the germline V gene are MNHEY and SVGAGI. The CDR3 contains 14 residues. The V end was cut by 6 bases, the J end by 11 bases, with 22 bases between. In DNA form, the CDR3 reads TGTGCCAGCAGCTACGAGGCTGGGCAAGGGGAGCAGTACTTC. This codes for CASSYEAGQGEQYF.

V gene TRBV6-6 combines with J gene TRBJ2-1; no reliable D call. This CDR3 has 14 amino acids. V dropped 0 bases and J dropped 4 bases, with 7 bases sitting between them. Germline V CDR1 and CDR2: MNHNY, SVGAGI (reference sequence). CDR3 in DNA: TGTGCCAGCAGTTACTCGCTGGGATACAATGAGCAGTTCTTC. Protein product: CASSYSLGYNEQFF.

J is TRBJ2-5 and V is TRBV29-1, with D perhaps TRBD2 (5 bases). This CDR3 comprises 13 residues. Per germline, CDR1 SQVTM and CDR2 ANQGSEA. V dropped 3 bases and J dropped 4 bases, with 12 bases sitting between them. CDR3 sequence (DNA): TGCAGCGTTGACCCGGGGATGCCAGAGACCCAGTACTTC. This sequence encodes CSVDPGMPETQYF. Based on the CDR3 plus reference TRBV29-1 and TRBJ2-5, the full variable domain is SAVISQKPSRDICQRGTSLTIQCQVDSQVTMMFWYRQQPGQSLTLIATANQGSEATYESGFVIDKFPISRPNLTFSTLTVSNMSPEDSSIYLCSVDPGMPETQYFGPGTRLLVL.

V is TRBV27 and J is TRBJ2-7; TRBD2 matches 10 bases. The CDR3 covers 16 residues. Trimming took 5 bases from V and 4 from J; bases not matched to a gene: 11. The germline gives CDR1 MNHEY, CDR2 SMNVEV (reference sequence). The CDR3 loop reads CASSPKGTSVYYEQYF. CDR3 bases: TGTGCCAGCAGTCCGAAAGGGACTAGCGTCTATTACGAGCAGTACTTC.

V usage is TRBV6-5 and J usage is TRBJ1-1; TRBD1 matches at 7 bases. Trimming cost V 5 bases and J 5 bases; bases outside gene matches: 11. Germline CDR1 is MNHEY and CDR2 is SVGAGI. The CDR3 spans 15 residues. CDR3 DNA sequence: TGTGCCAGCAGTCGACGACAGGGTGTACGTACTGAAGCTTTCTTT. Translating gives CASSRRQGVRTEAFF.

The gene calls are TRBV11-3 and TRBJ1-1, with TRBD1 identical over 7 bases. From germline, CDR1 is SGHNT and CDR2 YENEEA. This CDR3 is built from 16 residues. J gave up 0 bases and V 0 bases, and 4 bases lay outside the gene matches. In nucleotides, the CDR3 is TGTGCCAGCAGCTTAGATATTGGGACAGTGAACACTGAAGCTTTCTTT. It codes for CASSLDIGTVNTEAFF.

Written as DNA, the CDR3 is TGTGCCAGCAGCTCAACACCTCATCCTAACTATGGCTACACCTTC. It codes for CASSSTPHPNYGYTF. The V gene is TRBV7-2, the J gene TRBJ1-2; D not certain. Germline V gene data show CDR1 as SGHTA and CDR2 as FQGNSA. Between the trimmed V and J ends, which lost 4 bases and 0 bases, there was a span of 12 bases. The CDR3 length is 15 residues. Using reference TRBV7-2 and TRBJ1-2 for the parts outside the CDR3, the full variable domain is GAGVSQSPSNKVTEKGKDVELRCDPISGHTALYWYRQSLGQGLEFLIYFQGNSAPDKSGLPSDRFSAERTGGSVSTLTIQRTQQEDSAVYLCASSSTPHPNYGYTFGSGTRLTVV.

The rearrangement joins TRBV15 to TRBJ1-1; unclear D gene. This CDR3 is 13 amino acids long. The germline V gene has CDR1 LNHNV and CDR2 YYDKDF (reference sequence). Deletions cut 0 bases from V and 11 bases from J, with 13 bases between. The CDR3 spells CATSRESGITAFF. CDR3 in DNA: TGTGCCACCAGCAGAGAATCGGGCATTACCGCTTTCTTT.

This clone appeared a few times. This chain links TRBV19 with TRBJ1-1, with 8 bases identical to TRBD1. V shed 5 bases and J 4 bases; nucleotides not matched to a gene: 9. Germline CDR1 LNHDA, CDR2 SQIVND (reference sequence). The CDR3 runs 15 residues. CDR3 bases: TGTGCCAGTAGTCCCGACAGGGGAATCATCACTGAAGCTTTCTTT. This sequence encodes CASSPDRGIITEAFF.

V gene TRBV18 combines with J gene TRBJ2-1, with 9 bases fitting TRBD2. After removal of 4 bases from V and 0 bases from J, the junction contained 1 base not matched to a gene. CDR1 KGHSH and CDR2 LQKENI come from the germline V gene. The CDR3 loop spans 15 amino acids. Here the CDR3 reads CASSLSGSSYNEQFF. As DNA, the CDR3 is TGTGCCAGCTCACTTAGCGGGAGCTCCTACAATGAGCAGTTCTTC.

The chain couples TRBV30 to TRBJ1-6; the match to TRBD1 covers 10 bases. This CDR3 comprises 17 residues. After removal of 0 bases from V and 3 bases from J, the junction contained 5 bases not matched to a gene. Germline CDR1 is GTSNPN and CDR2 is SVGIG (reference sequence). CDR3 loop: CAWSVRDRGIYNSPLHF. The DNA for the CDR3 is TGTGCCTGGAGTGTCCGGGACAGGGGAATCTATAATTCACCCCTCCACTTT. The entire variable domain, with the rest obtained from reference TRBV30 and TRBJ1-6, is as follows: SQTIHQWPATLVQPVGSPLSLECTVEGTSNPNLYWYRQAAGRGLQLLFYSVGIGQISSEVPQNLSASRPQDRQFILSSKKLLLSDSGFYLCAWSVRDRGIYNSPLHFGNGTRLTVT.

With respect to this clone: This specimen includes other DNA sequences encoding the same CDR3. This chain connects TRBV29-1 to TRBJ1-2; TRBD1 might be the D (5 bases). The V gene's germline CDR1 is SQVTM and CDR2 ANQGSEA. V gave up 3 bases and J gave up 0 bases, with 5 bases separating them. This CDR3 comprises 12 residues. The DNA for the CDR3 is TGCAGCGTTGAGACAGCTAACTATGGCTACACCTTC. Translating it yields CSVETANYGYTF. Filled out from reference TRBV29-1 and TRBJ1-2, the complete variable domain reads SAVISQKPSRDICQRGTSLTIQCQVDSQVTMMFWYRQQPGQSLTLIATANQGSEATYESGFVIDKFPISRPNLTFSTLTVSNMSPEDSSIYLCSVETANYGYTFGSGTRLTVV.

This clone was recorded once. The V gene is TRBV5-4, the J gene TRBJ2-1; 8 bases agree with TRBD1. Losses at the gene ends were 4 bases for V and 3 bases for J; bases not matched to a gene: 3. The CDR3 has 14 amino acids. Germline V gives CDR1 SGHNT, CDR2 YYREEE (reference sequence). CDR3 loop: CASSRTGLYNEQFF. The DNA for the CDR3 is TGTGCCAGCAGCCGGACAGGGCTCTACAATGAGCAGTTCTTC.

The chain carries TRBV29-1 and TRBJ2-3, with 11 nucleotides matching TRBD1. Germline V gene sequence: CDR1 SQVTM, CDR2 ANQGSEA. This CDR3 contains 14 residues. Unmatched junction bases numbered 4, after V lost 6 bases and J lost 2 bases. The CDR3 DNA is TGCAGCGTGGGACAGGGGGGCTCCACAGATACGCAGTATTTT. Translated: CSVGQGGSTDTQYF.

This clone was seen more than once but under ten times. This chain uses TRBV4-3 with TRBJ2-7; no firm D call. The CDR3 runs to 13 residues. V gave up 0 bases and J gave up 2 bases, with 5 bases separating them. The germline V gene encodes CDR1 LGHNA and CDR2 YSLEER. Here the CDR3 reads CASSQDWAYEQYF. For the CDR3, the DNA is TGCGCCAGCAGCCAAGATTGGGCCTACGAGCAGTACTTC.

The genes are TRBV7-2 and TRBJ1-1; 7 bases are shared with TRBD1. Per the germline V gene, CDR1 is SGHTA and CDR2 is FQGNSA. Unmatched junction bases numbered 4, after V lost 4 bases and J lost 8 bases. This CDR3 region has 12 residues. CDR3 coding DNA: TGTGCCAGCAGCTCCGACAGGGTCGAAGCTTTCTTT. Encoded protein: CASSSDRVEAFF.

The genes are TRBV5-1 and TRBJ2-3; D gene unclear. The V end was cut by 2 bases, the J end by 4 bases, with 8 bases between. Germline CDR1 reads SGHRS; CDR2 reads YFSETQ. This CDR3 has 13 amino acids. The CDR3: CASSLERSDTQYF. Here the CDR3 DNA reads TGCGCCAGCAGCTTAGAGAGATCAGATACGCAGTATTTT.

The chain carries TRBV9 and TRBJ1-1; TRBD1 agrees at 11 bases. Per germline, CDR1 SGDLS and CDR2 YYNGEE. With V trimmed by 3 bases and J by 2 bases, 3 bases remained unmatched. The CDR3 length is 15 residues. The CDR3 DNA is TGTGCCAGCAGCGCCCGGACAGGGGGCAACACTGAAGCTTTCTTT. Its translation: CASSARTGGNTEAFF. The entire variable domain, with the rest obtained from reference TRBV9 and TRBJ1-1, is as follows: DSGVTQTPKHLITATGQRVTLRCSPRSGDLSVYWYQQSLDQGLQFLIQYYNGEERAKGNILERFSAQQFPDLHSELNLSSLELGDSALYFCASSARTGGNTEAFFGQGTRLTVV.

The V and J genes are TRBV6-5 and TRBJ2-3; 12 bases are a match to TRBD2. Germline trimming cut 4 bases from V and 1 base from J; bases unmatched to any gene: 3. Germline lookup yields CDR1 MNHEY and CDR2 SVGAGI. The CDR3 totals 16 residues. Here the CDR3 reads CASSSGTSGRTDTQYF. The CDR3 DNA follows: TGTGCCAGCAGTTCCGGGACTAGCGGGCGCACAGATACGCAGTATTTT.